This T cell receptor (beta chain) was identified during a study of T cells in Graves' hyperthyroidism and ophthalmopathy. Study overall: At the time of initial diagnosis and before any treatment, peripheral blood was collected. Study-level points and caveats: A model of 13 V-J pairs discriminated ophthalmopathy from stable hyperthyroidism. The model forecast ophthalmopathy, anticipating it by a median around 6.4 months before onset.

V lost 4 bases to trimming and J lost 8 bases; unmatched junction nucleotides: 8. From germline, CDR1 is SNHLY and CDR2 FYNNEI. The length of the CDR3 is 15 residues. An approximately 10 ml volume of fresh peripheral blood provided the PBMCs. With respect to this clonotype: Its antigen remains unknown.

The CDR3 regions of TCR beta were amplified from RNA transcripts. Carried out on the TCR CDR3, a first-round RT-PCR used the HTBI primer set. TCRdb redid the calling of the multiplex PCR reads with MiXCR, one entry per CDR3 protein. The table has around 350,000 distinct CDR3 sequences, about 16% seen once; the top ten hold around 20%. The specimen was blood. The chain couples TRBV2 to TRBJ2-2; 9 bases line up with TRBD1. The TCR was taken from a woman aged 60-75 years with Graves' ophthalmopathy. CDR3 DNA sequence: TGTGCCAGCAGTGGGTACAGGGGGCTTGAGGGGGAGCTGTTTTTT. Protein product: CASSGYRGLEGELFF.